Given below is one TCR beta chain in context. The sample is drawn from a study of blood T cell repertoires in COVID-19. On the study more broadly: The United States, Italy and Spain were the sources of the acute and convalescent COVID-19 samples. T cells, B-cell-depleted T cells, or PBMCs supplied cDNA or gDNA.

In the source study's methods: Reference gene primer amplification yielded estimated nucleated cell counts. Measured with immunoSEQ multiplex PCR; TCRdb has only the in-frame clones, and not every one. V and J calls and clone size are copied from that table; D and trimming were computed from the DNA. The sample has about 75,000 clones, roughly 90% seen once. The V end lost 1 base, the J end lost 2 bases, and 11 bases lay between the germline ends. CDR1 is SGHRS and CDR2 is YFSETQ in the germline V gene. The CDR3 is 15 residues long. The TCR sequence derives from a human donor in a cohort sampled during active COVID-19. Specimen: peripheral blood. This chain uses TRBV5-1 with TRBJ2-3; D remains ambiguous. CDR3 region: CASSLFFQDTDTQYF. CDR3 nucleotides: TGCGCCAGCAGCTTGTTTTTCCAGGACACAGATACGCAGTATTTT.